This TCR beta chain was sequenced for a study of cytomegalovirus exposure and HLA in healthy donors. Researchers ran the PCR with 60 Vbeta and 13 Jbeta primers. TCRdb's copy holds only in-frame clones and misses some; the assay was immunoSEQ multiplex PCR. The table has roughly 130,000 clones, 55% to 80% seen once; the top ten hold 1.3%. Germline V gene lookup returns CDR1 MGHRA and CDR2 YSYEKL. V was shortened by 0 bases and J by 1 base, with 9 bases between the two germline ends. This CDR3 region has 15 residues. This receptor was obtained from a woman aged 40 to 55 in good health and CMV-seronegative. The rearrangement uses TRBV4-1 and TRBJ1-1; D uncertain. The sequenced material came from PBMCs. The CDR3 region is CASSQDGLWNTEAFF. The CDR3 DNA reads TGCGCCAGCAGCCAAGATGGGCTCTGGAACACTGAAGCTTTCTTT.